This TCR beta chain originates from a study of T cells in Graves' hyperthyroidism and ophthalmopathy. Amplified TCR beta CDR3 regions derived from RNA transcripts. A first-round RT-PCR of the TCR CDR3 used the HTBI primer set. Each CDR3 protein is one row after TCRdb ran MiXCR on the multiplex PCR reads. The repertoire holds 340,000 or so distinct CDR3 sequences, with approximately 18% as singletons. This clonotype was seen repeatedly, ten times or more. The ends were cut back, 0 bases at V and 6 bases at J, with 11 bases in the middle. The CDR3 spans 15 residues. Germline V gene data show CDR1 as KGHDR and CDR2 as SFDVKD.

This receptor was taken from a woman aged 50 to 60 with Graves' hyperthyroidism. Material for sequencing was blood. V and J are TRBV24-1 and TRBJ2-1, with D maybe TRBD1 (6 bases). CDR3 protein: CATSDLHTGTNEQFF. The DNA of the CDR3 is TGTGCCACCAGTGATTTGCATACAGGGACCAATGAGCAGTTCTTC.